This entry concerns a single T cell receptor (beta chain). This entry is derived from a study of blood T cell repertoires in COVID-19. Germline-derived CDR1 and CDR2 are MDHEN and SYDVKM. This CDR3 is built from 17 residues. Trimming removed 7 bases from V and 2 bases from J; junction bases left unmatched: 15. Profiled with immunoSEQ multiplex PCR; TCRdb holds only in-frame clones, not every one. The repertoire holds approximately 360,000 clones, over 80% seen once, with less than 6% in the top ten. The sequenced sample was PBMCs or T cells enriched from blood (not recorded which). The chain has TRBV28 and TRBJ1-2, with 8 bases matching TRBD1. The clonotype comes from a woman between 50 and 59 years old who had recovered from COVID-19. CDR3 protein: CASNLGGAGGWNYGYTF. CDR3 sequence (DNA): TGTGCCAGCAACCTAGGGGGGGCAGGGGGCTGGAACTATGGCTACACCTTC.